Ten or more counts support the clone carrying this TCR beta chain. CDR3 length: 15 amino acids. Trimming took off 5 bases at V and 0 bases at J, with 11 bases between the two ends. Germline assignment: CDR1 SGDLS and CDR2 YYNGEE. This sample stems from a study of low-dose radiotherapy and immunotherapy resistance in tumors. Alpha and beta chains were covered, as first-strand cDNA relied on TRAV- and TRBV-specific primers. An approximately 19-cycle PCR with a constant-region primer and V-primer adapter amplified TCRs. Amplification (by in vitro transcription) was performed on isolated mRNA. Using its own MiXCR run on the reads, TCRdb lists one record per CDR3 protein. This repertoire shows 55,000 to 70,000 distinct CDR3 sequences, approximately 25% found once; its top ten account for approximately 5.4%. Noted time point: before trial treatment. Patients eligible had advanced solid tumors without tumor-infiltrating lymphocytes.

This receptor was obtained from a male donor with prostate cancer. The source was PBMCs, collected before treatment. The genes are TRBV9 and TRBJ2-2; D perhaps matches TRBD1 (7 bases). This chain's CDR3 is CASSGGGANTGELFF. The CDR3, as DNA: TGTGCCAGCAGTGGAGGGGGCGCGAACACCGGGGAGCTGTTTTTT.